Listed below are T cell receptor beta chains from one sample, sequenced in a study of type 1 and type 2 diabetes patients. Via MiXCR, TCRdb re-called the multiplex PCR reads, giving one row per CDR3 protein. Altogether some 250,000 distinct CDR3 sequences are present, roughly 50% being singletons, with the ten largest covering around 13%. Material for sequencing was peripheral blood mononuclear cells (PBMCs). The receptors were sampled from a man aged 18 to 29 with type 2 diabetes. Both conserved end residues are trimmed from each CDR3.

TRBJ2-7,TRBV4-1,ASSQDMGAGEQY
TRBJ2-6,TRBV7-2,ASSLTKRDDGANVLT
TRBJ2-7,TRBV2,ASTPLAGLSYEQY
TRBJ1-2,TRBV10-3,AISESGAANYGYT
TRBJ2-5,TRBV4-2,ASSQDLASGGAGETQY
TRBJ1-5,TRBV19,ASSLGRQGGNQPQH
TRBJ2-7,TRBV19,ASQREGLAANEQY
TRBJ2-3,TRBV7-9,ASSARDGTDTQY
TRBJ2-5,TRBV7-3,ASSTNQEETQY
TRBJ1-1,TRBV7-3,ASSPSKNTEAF
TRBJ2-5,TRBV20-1,SAPRQGVETQY
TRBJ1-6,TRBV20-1,SAHTPEPNSPLH
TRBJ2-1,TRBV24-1,ATGGAGAYNEQF
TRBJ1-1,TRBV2,ASSEGWTGGFTEAF